This T cell receptor beta chain was recovered during a study of cytomegalovirus exposure and HLA in healthy donors. Study-level points and caveats: Some segments of the V type, notably TRBV6-2 and TRBV6-3, were excluded as indistinguishable.

Turning to this clone: Antigen unknown.

With 60 Vbeta and 13 Jbeta primers, the PCR was carried out. In the original analysis: An analysis that came later counted approximately 76 million unique TCR beta chains, around 12 million shared. TCRdb's copy holds only in-frame clones and misses some; the assay was immunoSEQ multiplex PCR. That table furnishes V, J and clone size, whereas the DNA furnished D and trimming. Of approximately 110,000 clones in the sample, roughly four fifths were seen once. Despite likely unrecorded immune exposures, the donors were nominally healthy at the time of sampling. CDR3 size: 14 residues. Germline lookup yields CDR1 SGHTA and CDR2 FQGNSA. Trimming took off 3 bases at V and 0 bases at J, with 9 bases between the two ends.

Sequenced sample: PBMCs. The rearrangement joins TRBV7-2 to TRBJ2-7, with D maybe TRBD1 (5 bases). The receptor was isolated from a man aged 25-45 years in good health and CMV-seropositive. CDR3 DNA: TGTGCCAGCAGCTTCAGGGATCCCTCCTACGAGCAGTACTTC. Residues: CASSFRDPSYEQYF.